Listed here are 14 T cell receptor beta chains from one sample, sequenced in a study of shared clonotypes between healthy human individuals. Assay: immunoSEQ multiplex PCR; the TCRdb copy retains only in-frame clones and omits some. The data hold some 2,400,000 clones, with about 94% observed a single time. The sequencing sample was made of naive CD4+ T cells sorted from blood. Subset: CD45RA+ positively selected. These TCRs come from a man between 18 and 29 years old in good health.

V and J are TRBV7-2 and TRBJ2-2, with D uncertain. Germline CDR1 reads SGHTA; CDR2 reads FQGNSA. The CDR3 has 16 amino acids. V lost 6 bases and J lost 2, with 16 bases in between. The CDR3 coding sequence is TGTGCCAGCAGACTCAAGGGCAGGCCTAACACCGGGGAGCTGTTTTTT. Encoded protein: CASRLKGRPNTGELFF.

V is TRBV2 and J is TRBJ2-5, with unresolved D. V was pared by 3 bases and J by 7 bases, with 9 bases between. The CDR3 totals 12 residues. The V gene's germline CDR1 is SNHLY and CDR2 FYNNEI. The chain's CDR3 is CASSDTGRTQYF. DNA for the CDR3: TGTGCCAGCAGTGATACTGGAAGGACCCAGTACTTC.

V gene TRBV15 combines with J gene TRBJ2-3; the match to TRBD2 covers 13 bases. The junction had 4 bases not matched to a gene; V was cut back by 4 bases and J by 6 bases. Germline V lookup: CDR1 LNHNV, CDR2 YYDKDF (reference sequence). There are 15 residues in the CDR3. For the CDR3, the DNA is TGTGCCACCAGCACCGGGACTAGCGGGGCGGATACGCAGTATTTT. Translation gives CATSTGTSGADTQYF.

The chain uses TRBV5-4 and TRBJ2-4, with D uncertain. V was trimmed by 4 bases and J by 3 bases, leaving 14 bases between them. This CDR3 contains 15 residues. Germline CDR1 is SGHNT and CDR2 is YYREEE (reference sequence). This CDR3 reads CASSNQSIGKNIQYF. For the CDR3, the DNA is TGTGCCAGCAGCAACCAGAGTATAGGCAAAAACATTCAGTACTTC.

This chain connects TRBV7-2 to TRBJ2-1; D tentatively fits TRBD1 or TRBD2 (7 bases each). Germline-derived CDR1 and CDR2 are SGHTA and FQGNSA. Trimming removed 7 bases from V and 3 bases from J, with 16 bases in between. The CDR3 is made up of 15 amino acids. The CDR3 reads CASTQGGTYYNEQFF. The CDR3 DNA is TGTGCCAGCACCCAGGGGGGGACATACTACAATGAGCAGTTCTTC.

The chain links TRBV19 to TRBJ1-5; maybe TRBD1 (6 bases). This CDR3 has 12 residues. V was clipped by 8 bases and J by 9 bases, with 14 bases between them. CDR1 LNHDA and CDR2 SQIVND come from the germline V gene (reference sequence). This chain's CDR3 is CASGDDRPPQHF. DNA of the CDR3: TGTGCCAGTGGGGATGACAGGCCGCCCCAGCATTTT. The full variable domain, rest sourced from reference TRBV19 and TRBJ1-5, is DGGITQSPKYLFRKEGQNVTLSCEQNLNHDAMYWYRQDPGQGLRLIYYSQIVNDFQKGDIAEGYSVSREKKESFPLTVTSAQKNPTAFYLCASGDDRPPQHFGDGTRLSIL.

This chain links TRBV6-6 with TRBJ2-2, with D possibly matching TRBD1 (6 bases). Per germline, CDR1 MNHNY and CDR2 SVGAGI (reference sequence). V gave up 5 bases and J gave up 2 bases, with 12 bases separating them. The CDR3 consists of 15 residues. In DNA form, the CDR3 reads TGTGCCAGCAGTCCCGTGGGGGCAAACACCGGGGAGCTGTTTTTT. Translated: CASSPVGANTGELFF.

The chain carries TRBV5-6 and TRBJ2-5; the match to TRBD1 covers 9 bases. With 5 bases clipped from V and 4 bases from J, the junction kept 9 bases outside the gene matches. The CDR3 is made up of 15 amino acids. Germline V CDR1 and CDR2: SGHDT, YYEEEE. The CDR3 sequence: CASSSGTGRPETQYF. CDR3 bases: TGTGCCAGCAGTAGTGGGACAGGGAGGCCAGAGACCCAGTACTTC.

The rearrangement uses TRBV5-4 and TRBJ2-7; D is perhaps TRBD1 or TRBD2 (5 bases each). The CDR3 length is 15 residues. Germline values: CDR1 SGHNT, CDR2 YYREEE (reference sequence). V lost 1 base, J lost 3 bases, and 14 bases lay in between. As DNA, the CDR3 is TGTGCCAGCAGCTTGTCGGGGCAGGGAGTCTACGAGCAGTACTTC. Its translation: CASSLSGQGVYEQYF.

Of note for this clone: Other nucleotide sequences from this sample produce the same CDR3. The gene calls are TRBV7-9 and TRBJ1-6; D is perhaps TRBD1 (5 bases). The germline V gene has CDR1 SEHNR and CDR2 FQNEAQ (reference sequence). There are 14 residues in the CDR3. The ends were cut back, 2 bases at V and 4 bases at J, with 6 bases in the middle. DNA of the CDR3: TGTGCCAGCAGCTTAACAGGATATAATTCACCCCTCCACTTT. It yields the protein CASSLTGYNSPLHF.

The chain has TRBV5-1 and TRBJ1-3; 9 nucleotides match TRBD1. V lost 4 bases and J lost 2; bases outside the gene matches: 4. This CDR3 is 15 amino acids long. Per germline, CDR1 SGHRS and CDR2 YFSETQ. The CDR3 bases are TGCGCCAGCAGCCAGGACAGGGGAACTGGAAACACCATATATTTT. Protein: CASSQDRGTGNTIYF.

V and J are TRBV5-1 and TRBJ2-7; 9 bases fit TRBD1. From germline, CDR1 is SGHRS and CDR2 YFSETQ. Unmatched junction bases numbered 12, after V lost 4 bases and J lost 4 bases. This CDR3 is 16 amino acids long. In DNA, the CDR3 is TGCGCCAGCAGCATTCGACAGGGGGTTACTGTGTACGAGCAGTACTTC. It is translated as CASSIRQGVTVYEQYF.

Comment on this clone: Other DNA sequences in this specimen translate into the identical CDR3. The gene calls are TRBV2 and TRBJ2-3; D remains unclear. CDR3 length equals 12 residues. The ends were cut back, 6 bases at V and 6 bases at J, with 10 bases in the middle. The germline CDR1 and CDR2 sequences are SNHLY and FYNNEI. This CDR3 is CASSSLGDTQYF. For the CDR3, the DNA is TGTGCCAGCAGCTCTTTGGGGGATACGCAGTATTTT.

The count of this clone is one. J is TRBJ1-4 and V is TRBV6-1, with TRBD1 identical over 7 bases. J was trimmed by 11 bases and V by 7 bases; bases with no gene match: 13. The CDR3 contains 14 residues. From germline, CDR1 is MNHNS and CDR2 SASEGT. This CDR3 reads CASMTGNPGGKLFF. The CDR3 DNA reads as TGTGCCAGCATGACAGGGAACCCCGGTGGGAAACTGTTTTTT.